The T cell receptor beta chain under discussion was sequenced for a study of cytomegalovirus exposure and HLA in healthy donors. Study-level findings and limits: Later analysis identified several of the most significant clusters that appeared linked to common viral pathogens. It was likely that a cluster of highly shared sequence variants was a sequencing artifact. The productive fraction for most TCR beta V segments was about 90% or about 30% in an earlier analysis. Analysis performed later found 16,000 or so TCR beta sequences associated with HLA alleles at 0.05 false discovery rate.

Both 60 Vbeta primers and 13 Jbeta primers went into the PCR. Sequencing was performed with immunoSEQ multiplex PCR; in TCRdb, only in-frame clones are kept and a portion is missing. The sample lists about 120,000 clones; more than 60% were seen once. Note on this clone: Its antigen is not identified.

The CDR3 extends over 12 amino acids. Germline CDR1 MNHNS, CDR2 SASEGT. The germline V and J ends were trimmed by 8 bases and 2 bases, with 9 bases remaining between them. The receptor was isolated from a female donor in good health and CMV-seronegative. The V call is TRBV6-1, the J call TRBJ1-2; D is unresolved. Sequenced input: PBMCs. As DNA, the CDR3 is TGTGCCAGCTTGCCGGGGAACTATGGCTACACCTTC. Protein: CASLPGNYGYTF.